This TCR beta chain derives from a study of cytomegalovirus exposure and HLA in healthy donors. Germline V gene sequence: CDR1 MNHEY, CDR2 SVGAGI. There are 13 residues in the CDR3. Trimming took 3 bases from V and 5 from J, leaving 10 bases between them. PCR amplification relied on 60 Vbeta primers (plus 13 Jbeta primers). TCRdb's copy holds only in-frame clones and misses some; the assay was immunoSEQ multiplex PCR. The repertoire includes 100,000 to 120,000 clones, about 70% of them detected once, and 3.2% sits in the top ten. This TCR derives from a man aged 30 to 39 in good health and CMV-seronegative. The source material was PBMCs. The V and J genes are TRBV6-5 and TRBJ2-5; weak D call: TRBD2 (6 bases). DNA of the CDR3: TGTGCCAGCAGTTATCTAGCGTGGGAGACCCAGTACTTC. Translating gives CASSYLAWETQYF.